The next 18 T cell receptor beta chains were all read from a single sample in a study of identical twins. Each CDR3 protein gets one entry after TCRdb re-called the 5' RACE reads with MiXCR. This table has roughly 240,000 distinct CDR3 sequences, approximately 6.8% appearing once. Separately, the same data were catalogued under a study of yellow fever vaccine responses in identical twins.

Sequenced: CD8+ T cells sorted from blood. All receptors derive from a woman under 30 in good health.

This clonotype has at least ten counts. The chain joins TRBV7-9 to TRBJ1-2; D might be TRBD1 (5 bases). CDR3 length: 15 amino acids. The V gene lost 1 base and the J gene lost 2 bases, with 11 bases spanning the gap. Germline V gene data show CDR1 as SEHNR and CDR2 as FQNEAQ (reference sequence). The CDR3 loop reads CASSLVGRENYGYTF. The CDR3 nucleotides read TGTGCCAGCAGCTTAGTTGGCAGGGAGAACTATGGCTACACCTTC.

The CDR3 region has the DNA TGTGCCATAGGACTAGCGGGGGCGAGCACAGATACGCAGTATTTT. Its translation is CAIGLAGASTDTQYF. This chain links TRBV10-3 with TRBJ2-3; 13 bases are a match to TRBD2. Germline loops: CDR1 ENHRY, CDR2 SYGVKD. The CDR3 is 15 residues long. J lost 0 bases, V lost 9 bases, and 3 bases had no gene match.

This clonotype has only a few counts. The chain uses TRBV20-1 and TRBJ2-5, with 9 bases matching TRBD1. The CDR3 has 14 residues. The germline V gene has CDR1 DFQATT and CDR2 SNEGSKA (reference sequence). V shed 2 bases and J 5 bases; nucleotides not matched to a gene: 6. The DNA for the CDR3 is TGCAGTGCTAGATACACAGGGGGCCGGGAGACCCAGTACTTC. Its translation is CSARYTGGRETQYF.

This clonotype was found many times. V is TRBV24-1 and J is TRBJ2-1, with a weak D call TRBD1 (6 bases). V was cut by 6 bases and J by 3 bases, with 11 bases left in between. The germline V gene encodes CDR1 KGHDR and CDR2 SFDVKD. This CDR3 has 14 residues. The CDR3 coding sequence is TGTGCCACCAGTTCCTGGGACAACTACAATGAGCAGTTCTTC. It codes for CATSSWDNYNEQFF.

The V and J genes are TRBV7-6 and TRBJ2-7; D remains unclear. This CDR3 has 13 amino acids. The germline gives CDR1 SGHVS, CDR2 FNYEAQ. Trimming pared 1 base from V and 7 bases from J, leaving 11 bases between. CDR3 amino acids: CASSLDLGWEQYF. CDR3 bases: TGTGCCAGCAGCTTAGATCTGGGCTGGGAGCAGTACTTC.

The J gene is TRBJ1-1, the V gene TRBV3-1; unclear D gene. V lost 10 bases and J 1 base, leaving 19 bases between the germline ends. From germline, CDR1 is LGHDT and CDR2 YNNKEL (reference sequence). The CDR3 is made up of 15 amino acids. In DNA, the CDR3 is TGTGCCACCACCCATAACCTAGGTGGGAACACTGAAGCTTTCTTT. It translates to CATTHNLGGNTEAFF.

The rearrangement joins TRBV13 to TRBJ2-7, with D tentatively TRBD1 or TRBD2 (6 bases each). V was trimmed by 5 bases and J by 3 bases, leaving 11 bases between them. CDR1 is PRHDT, CDR2 FYEKMQ, per germline (reference sequence). CDR3 length: 13 residues. DNA for the CDR3: TGTGCCAGCAGCAAAGGAGGGGGCTACGAGCAGTACTTC. Translated, it gives CASSKGGGYEQYF.

As regards this clonotype: The junction shows a germline mismatch at one end, possibly a read error. The chain recombines TRBV6-1 with TRBJ1-1, with 8 bases fitting TRBD1. Germline V gene lookup returns CDR1 MNHNS and CDR2 SASEGT. This CDR3 spans 15 amino acids. CDR3 nucleotides: TGTGTCAGCAGTGCCAGGACAGGGTCGAACACTGAAGCTTTCTTT. It yields the protein CVSSARTGSNTEAFF.

Many counts were recorded for this clonotype. The chain's CDR3 is CSVAGRTYNEQFF. The CDR3 nucleotides read TGCAGCGTTGCGGGGCGGACCTACAATGAGCAGTTCTTC. The V gene is TRBV29-1, the J gene TRBJ2-1; either TRBD1 or TRBD2 may supply D (5 bases each). Germline V gene sequence: CDR1 SQVTM, CDR2 ANQGSEA. With 4 bases removed from V and 2 bases from J, the gap between germline ends came to 9 bases. CDR3 size: 13 residues.

This clonotype turned up a few times. This chain links TRBV6-4 with TRBJ2-1, with 12 bases fitting TRBD2. V shed 3 bases and J 4 bases; nucleotides not matched to a gene: 4. This CDR3 region has 16 residues. Germline assignment: CDR1 MRHNA and CDR2 SNTAGT. The CDR3 region has the DNA TGTGCCAGCAGTGAAACTAGCGGGAGGCCTTACAATGAGCAGTTCTTC. Residues: CASSETSGRPYNEQFF.

This clonotype was seen a few times. The chain joins TRBV4-1 to TRBJ2-3, with 11 bases that match TRBD2. Germline lookup yields CDR1 MGHRA and CDR2 YSYEKL. After removal of 2 bases from V and 6 bases from J, the junction contained 4 bases not matched to a gene. The CDR3 has 15 amino acids. The CDR3 DNA is TGCGCCAGCAGCCAAAGATGGACTAGCGGGGATACGCAGTATTTT. It specifies CASSQRWTSGDTQYF.

The sample holds a few counts of this clonotype. This chain links TRBV27 with TRBJ1-2; D gene ambiguous. Trimming took off 1 base at V and 1 base at J, with 13 bases between the two ends. The CDR3 has 16 residues. Germline CDR1 is MNHEY and CDR2 is SMNVEV (reference sequence). DNA of the CDR3: TGTGCCAGCAGTTTATTCGGAGGAAGACATAACTATGGCTACACCTTC. Translation: CASSLFGGRHNYGYTF.

V is TRBV2 and J is TRBJ2-5, with TRBD2 matching over 9 bases. The CDR3 is made up of 18 amino acids. Trimming at V came to 4 bases and at J to 5 bases, leaving 17 bases not matched to a gene. The germline V gene has CDR1 SNHLY and CDR2 FYNNEI. The CDR3 coding sequence is TGTGCCAGCAGTGGAAGCGGGCTAGCGGGAAATCGAATGGAGACCCAGTACTTC. The encoded protein is CASSGSGLAGNRMETQYF.

The chain couples TRBV13 to TRBJ2-1; no definite D call. This CDR3 comprises 14 residues. V dropped 2 bases and J dropped 3 bases, with 8 bases sitting between them. Germline loops: CDR1 PRHDT, CDR2 FYEKMQ (reference sequence). The CDR3 nucleotides are TGTGCCAGCAGCTTATCGGTGTACTACAATGAGCAGTTCTTC. The encoded protein is CASSLSVYYNEQFF.

This clonotype was observed many times. The chain links TRBV29-1 to TRBJ2-2; 14 nucleotides align to TRBD2. V lost 4 bases to trimming and J lost 6 bases; unmatched junction nucleotides: 10. The CDR3 consists of 17 residues. Germline lookup yields CDR1 SQVTM and CDR2 ANQGSEA. CDR3 sequence: CSVGDGTSGSYSGELFF. The CDR3 DNA reads as TGCAGCGTTGGAGATGGGACTAGCGGGAGTTATTCCGGGGAGCTGTTTTTT.

This clonotype was counted many times. A much larger clone sits a single nucleotide away, making a read error possible. The chain couples TRBV4-1 to TRBJ2-1; D remains unclear. Germline V gene lookup returns CDR1 MGHRA and CDR2 YSYEKL. The CDR3 runs to 13 residues. V was shortened by 0 bases and J by 5 bases, with 5 bases between the two germline ends. The CDR3 is CASSQDLNNEQFF. In DNA, the CDR3 is TGCGCCAGCAGCCAAGATCTGAACAATGAGCAGTTCTTC.

This clonotype was seen ten or more times. The V call is TRBV3-1, the J call TRBJ2-7; D is possibly TRBD1 (6 bases). CDR1 is LGHDT and CDR2 is YNNKEL in the germline V gene (reference sequence). The CDR3 runs to 15 residues. The ends were cut back, 1 base at V and 4 bases at J, with 14 bases in the middle. This chain's CDR3 is CASSQVGQLQYEQYF. CDR3 DNA sequence: TGTGCCAGCAGCCAAGTAGGACAGTTACAGTACGAGCAGTACTTC.

This clonotype was observed at least ten times. The chain is built from TRBV7-9 and TRBJ2-1; D not certain. V lost 6 bases and J lost 7, with 13 bases in between. CDR1 and CDR2 (germline): SEHNR, FQNEAQ (reference sequence). The CDR3 contains 13 residues. Here the CDR3 reads CASSWALGNEQFF. The CDR3 nucleotides read TGTGCCAGCAGTTGGGCTCTCGGGAATGAGCAGTTCTTC.